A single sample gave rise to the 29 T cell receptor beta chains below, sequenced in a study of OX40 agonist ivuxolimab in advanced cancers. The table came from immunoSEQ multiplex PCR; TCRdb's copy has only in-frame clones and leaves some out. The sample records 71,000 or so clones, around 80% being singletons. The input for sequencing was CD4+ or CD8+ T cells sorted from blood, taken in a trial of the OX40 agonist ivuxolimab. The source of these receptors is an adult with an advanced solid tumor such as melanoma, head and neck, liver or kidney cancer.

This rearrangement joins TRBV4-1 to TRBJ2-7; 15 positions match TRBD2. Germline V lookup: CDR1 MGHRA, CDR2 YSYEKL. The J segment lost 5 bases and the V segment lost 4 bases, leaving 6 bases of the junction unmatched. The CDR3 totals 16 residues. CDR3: CASSRGLAGGGDEQYF. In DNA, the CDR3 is TGCGCCAGCAGCCGGGGACTAGCGGGAGGTGGCGACGAGCAGTACTTC.

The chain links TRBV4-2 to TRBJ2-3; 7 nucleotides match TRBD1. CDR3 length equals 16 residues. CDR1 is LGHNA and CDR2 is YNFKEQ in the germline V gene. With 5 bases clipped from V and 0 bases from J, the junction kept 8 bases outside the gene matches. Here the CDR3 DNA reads TGTGCCAGCAGCGCCCGACAGGGCCCTAGCACAGATACGCAGTATTTT. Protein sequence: CASSARQGPSTDTQYF.

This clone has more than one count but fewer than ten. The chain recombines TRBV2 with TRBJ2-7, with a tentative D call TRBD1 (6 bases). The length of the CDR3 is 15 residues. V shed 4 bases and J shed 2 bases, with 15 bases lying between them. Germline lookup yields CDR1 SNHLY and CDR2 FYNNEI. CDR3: CASSAAGTPTYEQYF. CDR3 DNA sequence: TGTGCCAGCAGTGCTGCCGGGACACCAACCTACGAGCAGTACTTC.

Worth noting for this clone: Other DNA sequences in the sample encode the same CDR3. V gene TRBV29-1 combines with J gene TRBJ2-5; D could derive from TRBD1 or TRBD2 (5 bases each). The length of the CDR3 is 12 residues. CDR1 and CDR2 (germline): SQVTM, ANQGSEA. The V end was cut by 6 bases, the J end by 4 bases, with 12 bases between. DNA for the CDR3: TGCAGCGTGGGGGTGGGTCGAGAGACCCAGTACTTC. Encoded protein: CSVGVGRETQYF.

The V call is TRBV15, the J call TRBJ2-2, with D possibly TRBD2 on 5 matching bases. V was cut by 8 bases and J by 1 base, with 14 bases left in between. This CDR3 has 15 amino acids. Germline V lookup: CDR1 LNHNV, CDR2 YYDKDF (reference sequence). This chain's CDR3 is CATSTRTGNTGELFF. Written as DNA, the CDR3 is TGTGCCACCTCCACCCGGACTGGGAACACCGGGGAGCTGTTTTTT. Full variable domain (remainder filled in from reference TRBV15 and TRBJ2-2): DAMVIQNPRYQVTQFGKPVTLSCSQTLNHNVMYWYQQKSSQAPKLLFHYYDKDFNNEADTPDNFQSRRPNTSFCFLDIRSPGLGDTAMYLCATSTRTGNTGELFFGEGSRLTVL.

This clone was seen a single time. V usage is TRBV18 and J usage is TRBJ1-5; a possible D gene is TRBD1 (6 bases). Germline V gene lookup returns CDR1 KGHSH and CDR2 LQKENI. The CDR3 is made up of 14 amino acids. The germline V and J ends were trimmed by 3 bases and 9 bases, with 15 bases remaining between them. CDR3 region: CASSPGQGSGPQHF. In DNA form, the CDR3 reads TGTGCCAGCTCACCCGGTCAGGGGTCGGGGCCCCAGCATTTT.

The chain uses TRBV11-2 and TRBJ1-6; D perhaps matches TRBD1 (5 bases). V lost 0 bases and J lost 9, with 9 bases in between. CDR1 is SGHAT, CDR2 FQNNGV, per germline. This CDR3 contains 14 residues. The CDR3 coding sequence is TGTGCCAGCAGCTTAGACAGGGTTGGTTCACCCCTCCACTTT. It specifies CASSLDRVGSPLHF. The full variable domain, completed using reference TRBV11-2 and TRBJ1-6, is EAGVAQSPRYKIIEKRQSVAFWCNPISGHATLYWYQQILGQGPKLLIQFQNNGVVDDSQLPKDRFSAERLKGVDSTLKIQPAKLEDSAVYLCASSLDRVGSPLHFGNGTRLTVT.

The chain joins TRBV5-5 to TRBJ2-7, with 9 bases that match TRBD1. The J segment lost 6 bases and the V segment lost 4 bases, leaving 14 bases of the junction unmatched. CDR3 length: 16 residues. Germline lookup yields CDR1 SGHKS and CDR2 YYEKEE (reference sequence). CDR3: CASSPARTGVNSEQYF. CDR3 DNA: TGTGCCAGCAGCCCCGCACGGACAGGGGTGAATAGCGAGCAGTACTTC. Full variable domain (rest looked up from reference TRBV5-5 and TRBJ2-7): DAGVTQSPTHLIKTRGQQVTLRCSPISGHKSVSWYQQVLGQGPQFIFQYYEKEERGRGNFPDRFSARQFPNYSSELNVNALLLGDSALYLCASSPARTGVNSEQYFGPGTRLTVT.

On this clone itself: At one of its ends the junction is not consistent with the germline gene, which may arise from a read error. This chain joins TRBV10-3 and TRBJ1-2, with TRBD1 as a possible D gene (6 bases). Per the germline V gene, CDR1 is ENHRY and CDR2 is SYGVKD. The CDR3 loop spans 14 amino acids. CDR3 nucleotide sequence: TGTGCCAGCAGTTACTCGATCGGGACAACTGGCTACACCTTC. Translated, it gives CASSYSIGTTGYTF.

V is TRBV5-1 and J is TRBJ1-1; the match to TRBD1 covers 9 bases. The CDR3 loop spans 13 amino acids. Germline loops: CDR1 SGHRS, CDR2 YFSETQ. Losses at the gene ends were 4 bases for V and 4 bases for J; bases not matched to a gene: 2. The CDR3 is CASSVTGGTEAFF. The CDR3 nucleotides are TGCGCCAGCAGCGTGACAGGGGGCACTGAAGCTTTCTTT.

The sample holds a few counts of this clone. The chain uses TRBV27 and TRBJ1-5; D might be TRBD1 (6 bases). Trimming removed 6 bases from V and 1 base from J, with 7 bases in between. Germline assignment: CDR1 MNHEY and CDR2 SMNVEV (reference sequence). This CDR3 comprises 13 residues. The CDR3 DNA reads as TGTGCCAGCAGCGGACAGAGCAATCAGCCCCAGCATTTT. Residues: CASSGQSNQPQHF.

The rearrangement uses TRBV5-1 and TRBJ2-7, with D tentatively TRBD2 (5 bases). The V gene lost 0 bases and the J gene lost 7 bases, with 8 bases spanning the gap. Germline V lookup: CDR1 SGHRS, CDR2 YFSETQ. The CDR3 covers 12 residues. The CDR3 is CASSLGTGEQYF. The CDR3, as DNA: TGCGCCAGCAGCTTGGGGACGGGAGAGCAGTACTTC.

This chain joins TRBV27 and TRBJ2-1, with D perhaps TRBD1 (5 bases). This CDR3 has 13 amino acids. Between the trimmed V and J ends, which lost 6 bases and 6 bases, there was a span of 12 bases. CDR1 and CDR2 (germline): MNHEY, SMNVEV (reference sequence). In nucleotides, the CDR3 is TGTGCCAGCAGAAGAGCGACAGCCAATGAGCAGTTCTTC. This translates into CASRRATANEQFF.

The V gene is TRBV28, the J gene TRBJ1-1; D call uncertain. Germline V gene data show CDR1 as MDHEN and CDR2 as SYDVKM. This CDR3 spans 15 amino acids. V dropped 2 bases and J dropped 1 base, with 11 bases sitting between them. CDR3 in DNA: TGTGCCAGCAGTTTAGAGCCACGCCCGAACACTGAAGCTTTCTTT. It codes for CASSLEPRPNTEAFF.

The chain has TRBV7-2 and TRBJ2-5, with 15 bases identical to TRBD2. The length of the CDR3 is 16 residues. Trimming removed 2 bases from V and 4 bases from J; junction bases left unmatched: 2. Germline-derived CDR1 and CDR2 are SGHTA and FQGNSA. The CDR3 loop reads CASSLWGLAGGETQYF. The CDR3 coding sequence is TGTGCCAGCAGCTTATGGGGACTAGCGGGAGGAGAGACCCAGTACTTC.

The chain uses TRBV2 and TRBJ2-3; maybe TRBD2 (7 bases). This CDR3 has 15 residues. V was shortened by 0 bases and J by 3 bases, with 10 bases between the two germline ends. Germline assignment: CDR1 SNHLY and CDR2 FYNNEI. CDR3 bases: TGTGCCAGCAGTGAAGCGGGAGGGGGGACAGATACGCAGTATTTT. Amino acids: CASSEAGGGTDTQYF.

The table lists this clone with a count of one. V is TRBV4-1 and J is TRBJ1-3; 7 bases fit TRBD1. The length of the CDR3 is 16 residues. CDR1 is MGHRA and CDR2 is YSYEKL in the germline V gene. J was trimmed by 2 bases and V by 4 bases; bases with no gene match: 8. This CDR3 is CASSPETGFTGNTIYF. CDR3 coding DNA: TGCGCCAGCAGCCCCGAGACAGGGTTTACTGGAAACACCATATATTTT.

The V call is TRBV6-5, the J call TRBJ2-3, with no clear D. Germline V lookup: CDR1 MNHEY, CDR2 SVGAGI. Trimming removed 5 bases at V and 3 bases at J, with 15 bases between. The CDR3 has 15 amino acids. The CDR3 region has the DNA TGTGCCAGCAGTCCATTGGGCAGAGTGACAGATACGCAGTATTTT. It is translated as CASSPLGRVTDTQYF.

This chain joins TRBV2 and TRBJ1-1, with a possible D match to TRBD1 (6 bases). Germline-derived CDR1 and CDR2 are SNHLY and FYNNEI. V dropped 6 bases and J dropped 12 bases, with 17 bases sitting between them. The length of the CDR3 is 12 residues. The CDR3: CASRDDRLVTFF. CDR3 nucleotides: TGTGCCAGCAGAGACGACAGGTTGGTGACTTTCTTT. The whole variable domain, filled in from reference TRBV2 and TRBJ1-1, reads EPEVTQTPSHQVTQMGQEVILRCVPISNHLYFYWYRQILGQKVEFLVSFYNNEISEKSEIFDDQFSVERPDGSNFTLKIRSTKLEDSAMYFCASRDDRLVTFFGQGTRLTVV.

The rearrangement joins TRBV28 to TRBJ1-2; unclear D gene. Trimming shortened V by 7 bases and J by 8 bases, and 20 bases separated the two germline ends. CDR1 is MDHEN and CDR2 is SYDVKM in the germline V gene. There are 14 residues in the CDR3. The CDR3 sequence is CASTSDVGYGGYTF. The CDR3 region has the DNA TGTGCCAGCACCTCGGACGTCGGCTACGGGGGCTACACCTTC.

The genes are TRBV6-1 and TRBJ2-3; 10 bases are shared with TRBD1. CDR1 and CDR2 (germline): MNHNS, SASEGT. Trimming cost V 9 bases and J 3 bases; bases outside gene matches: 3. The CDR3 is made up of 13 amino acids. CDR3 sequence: CASRDRGTDTQYF. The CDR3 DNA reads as TGTGCCAGTAGGGACAGGGGTACAGATACGCAGTATTTT.

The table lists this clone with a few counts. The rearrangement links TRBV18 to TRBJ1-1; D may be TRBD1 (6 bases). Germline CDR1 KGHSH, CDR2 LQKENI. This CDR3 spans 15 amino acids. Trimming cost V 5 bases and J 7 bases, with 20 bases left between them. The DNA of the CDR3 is TGTGCCAGCTCAGAGAAGCAGGGGTTTAGGAATGAAGCTTTCTTT. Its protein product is CASSEKQGFRNEAFF.

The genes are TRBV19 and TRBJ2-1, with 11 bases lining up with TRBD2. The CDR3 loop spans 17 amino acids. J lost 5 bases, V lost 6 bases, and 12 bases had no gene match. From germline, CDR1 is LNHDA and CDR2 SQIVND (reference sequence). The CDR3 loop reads CASRKGLSGGAHNEQFF. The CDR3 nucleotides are TGTGCCAGTAGGAAAGGACTTAGCGGGGGGGCTCACAATGAGCAGTTCTTC. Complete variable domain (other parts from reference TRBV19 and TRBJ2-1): DGGITQSPKYLFRKEGQNVTLSCEQNLNHDAMYWYRQDPGQGLRLIYYSQIVNDFQKGDIAEGYSVSREKKESFPLTVTSAQKNPTAFYLCASRKGLSGGAHNEQFFGPGTRLTVL.

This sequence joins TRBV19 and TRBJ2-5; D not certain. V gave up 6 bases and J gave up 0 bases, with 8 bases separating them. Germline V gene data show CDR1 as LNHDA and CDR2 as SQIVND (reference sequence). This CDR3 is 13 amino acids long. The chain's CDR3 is CASSVSNQETQYF. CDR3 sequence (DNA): TGTGCCAGTAGCGTCAGTAACCAAGAGACCCAGTACTTC.

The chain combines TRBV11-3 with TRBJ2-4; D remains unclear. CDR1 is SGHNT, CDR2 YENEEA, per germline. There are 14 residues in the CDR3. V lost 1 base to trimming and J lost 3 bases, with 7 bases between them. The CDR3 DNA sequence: TGTGCCAGCAGCTTAGTGGATGGCAAAAACATTCAGTACTTC. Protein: CASSLVDGKNIQYF.

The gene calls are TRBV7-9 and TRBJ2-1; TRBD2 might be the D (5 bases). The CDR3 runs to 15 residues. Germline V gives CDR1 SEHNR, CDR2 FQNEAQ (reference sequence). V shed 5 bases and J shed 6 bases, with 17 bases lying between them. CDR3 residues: CASSPRGNAINEQFF. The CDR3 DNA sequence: TGTGCCAGCAGCCCACGGGGAAACGCGATCAATGAGCAGTTCTTC. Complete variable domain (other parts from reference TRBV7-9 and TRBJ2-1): DTGVSQNPRHKITKRGQNVTFRCDPISEHNRLYWYRQTLGQGPEFLTYFQNEAQLEKSRLLSDRFSAERPKGSFSTLEIQRTEQGDSAMYLCASSPRGNAINEQFFGPGTRLTVL.

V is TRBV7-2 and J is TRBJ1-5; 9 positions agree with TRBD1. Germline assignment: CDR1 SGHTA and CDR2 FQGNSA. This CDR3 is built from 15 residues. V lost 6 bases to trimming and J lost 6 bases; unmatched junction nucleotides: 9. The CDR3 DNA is TGTGCCAGCAGTCGGGACAGGGCCACCCGTCAGCCCCAGCATTTT. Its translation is CASSRDRATRQPQHF.

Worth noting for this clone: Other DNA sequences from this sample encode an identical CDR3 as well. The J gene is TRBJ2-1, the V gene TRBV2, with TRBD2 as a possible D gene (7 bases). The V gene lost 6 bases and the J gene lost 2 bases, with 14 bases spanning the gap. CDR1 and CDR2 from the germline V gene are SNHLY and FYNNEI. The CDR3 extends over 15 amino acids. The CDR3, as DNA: TGTGCCAGCAGGAAAGGGGGGGGCACCTACAATGAGCAGTTCTTC. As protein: CASRKGGGTYNEQFF.

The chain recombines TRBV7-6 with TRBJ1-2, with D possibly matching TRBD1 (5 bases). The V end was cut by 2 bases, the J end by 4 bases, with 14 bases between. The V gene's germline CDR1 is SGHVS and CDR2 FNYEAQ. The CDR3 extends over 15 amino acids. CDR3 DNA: TGTGCCAGCAGCTTAACGCCCCAGGGCGGCTATGGCTACACCTTC. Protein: CASSLTPQGGYGYTF. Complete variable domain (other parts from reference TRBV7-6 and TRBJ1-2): GAGVSQSPRYKVTKRGQDVALRCDPISGHVSLYWYRQALGQGPEFLTYFNYEAQQDKSGLPNDRFSAERPEGSISTLTIQRTEQRDSAMYRCASSLTPQGGYGYTFGSGTRLTVV.